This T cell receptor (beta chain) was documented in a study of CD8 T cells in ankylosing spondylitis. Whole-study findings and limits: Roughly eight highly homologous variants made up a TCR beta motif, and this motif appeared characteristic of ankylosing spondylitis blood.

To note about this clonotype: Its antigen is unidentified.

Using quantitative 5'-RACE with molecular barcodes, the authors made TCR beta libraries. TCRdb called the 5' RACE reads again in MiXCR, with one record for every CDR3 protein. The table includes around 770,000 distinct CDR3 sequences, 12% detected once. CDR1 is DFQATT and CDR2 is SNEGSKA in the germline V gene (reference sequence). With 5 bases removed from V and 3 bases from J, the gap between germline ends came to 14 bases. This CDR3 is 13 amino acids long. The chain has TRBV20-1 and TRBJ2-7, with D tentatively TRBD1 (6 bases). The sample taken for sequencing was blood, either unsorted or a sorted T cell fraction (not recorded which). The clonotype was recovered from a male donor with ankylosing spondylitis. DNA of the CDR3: TGCAGTGCTTTCCGGGACATAGGCTACGAGCAGTACTTC. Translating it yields CSAFRDIGYEQYF.